One sample yielded the 24 T cell receptor beta chains listed below, sequenced in a study of cytomegalovirus exposure and HLA in healthy donors (dated 2017 in TCRdb). Receptors were amplified or captured by the immunoSEQ multiplex PCR assay. For the multiplex PCR, a mixture combining 60 forward primers for TCR Vbeta segments and 13 reverse primers for TCR Jbeta segments was used. The table was pulled from immuneACCESS by TCRdb, which kept in-frame rearrangements only. Such tables lose some clones; where checked, under half of the loss comes from unresolved V genes, and the rest has no known cause. For this sample the table gives over 100,000 clones, of which around 64% were detected only once. Approximately 9.4% of the sample rests with the top ten. Sequenced sample: PBMCs. Receptors were obtained from a man aged 25-45 years in good health and CMV-seropositive.

The J gene is TRBJ2-1, the V gene TRBV27; 9 bases line up with TRBD1. The CDR3 spans 16 residues. The V segment lost 5 bases and the J segment 5 bases; nucleotides outside the gene matches: 10. Germline values: CDR1 MNHEY, CDR2 SMNVEV (reference sequence). CDR3 bases: TGTGCCAGCAGTAGTATCGGACAGGGGATAAACAATGAGCAGTTCTTC. This sequence encodes CASSSIGQGINNEQFF.

V and J are TRBV27 and TRBJ2-1, with a weak D call TRBD1 (6 bases). V lost 8 bases and J 8 bases, leaving 19 bases between the germline ends. Per the germline V gene, CDR1 is MNHEY and CDR2 is SMNVEV (reference sequence). The CDR3 is 14 amino acids. CDR3: CASAIRGTRDEQFF. DNA of the CDR3: TGTGCCAGCGCTATACGTGGGACACGGGATGAGCAGTTCTTC.

The rearrangement uses TRBV4-1 and TRBJ2-2; 14 nucleotides align to TRBD2. This CDR3 comprises 18 residues. The J segment lost 7 bases and the V segment lost 2 bases, leaving 9 bases of the junction unmatched. Germline V gene sequence: CDR1 MGHRA, CDR2 YSYEKL. CDR3 sequence (DNA): TGCGCCAGCAGCCAAAAAGGGGGACTAGCGGGAGCGGGCGGGGAGCTGTTTTTT. Its protein product is CASSQKGGLAGAGGELFF.

The CDR3 reads CASSAAGTSTDTQYF. CDR3 bases: TGTGCCAGCAGTGCAGCGGGCACAAGCACAGATACGCAGTATTTT. J is TRBJ2-3 and V is TRBV6-4; D might be TRBD2 (6 bases). V was cut by 4 bases and J by 0 bases, with 11 bases left in between. CDR3 length: 15 amino acids. Germline-derived CDR1 and CDR2 are MRHNA and SNTAGT.

This clone came up a few times. V usage is TRBV19 and J usage is TRBJ2-6, with a tentative D call TRBD1 (6 bases). This CDR3 comprises 15 residues. Germline values: CDR1 LNHDA, CDR2 SQIVND (reference sequence). Trimming took off 5 bases at V and 2 bases at J, with 10 bases between the two ends. CDR3 nucleotides: TGTGCCAGTAGTCCATCAGGGGCTGGGGCCAACGTCCTGACTTTC. Translated: CASSPSGAGANVLTF.

The CDR3 is CASSLGSGTPRNTGELFF. The CDR3 nucleotides are TGTGCCAGCAGCTTGGGATCTGGGACACCACGGAACACCGGGGAGCTGTTTTTT. This sequence joins TRBV5-6 and TRBJ2-2, with TRBD1 as a possible D gene (6 bases). The CDR3 extends over 18 amino acids. The germline V gene encodes CDR1 SGHDT and CDR2 YYEEEE. The V end lost 0 bases, the J end lost 1 base, and 16 bases lay between the germline ends.

The rearrangement joins TRBV5-1 to TRBJ1-2, with D possibly being TRBD1 (5 bases). The CDR3 loop spans 14 amino acids. With 5 bases removed from V and 6 bases from J, the gap between germline ends came to 17 bases. Germline CDR1 is SGHRS and CDR2 is YFSETQ. The CDR3 DNA sequence: TGCGCCAGCAGTCAAACCCGGGGGAATAATGGCTACACCTTC. Translation gives CASSQTRGNNGYTF.

The chain uses TRBV5-1 and TRBJ2-5; TRBD2 aligns across 7 bases. The CDR3 is 15 residues long. CDR1 SGHRS and CDR2 YFSETQ come from the germline V gene. J lost 2 bases, V lost 3 bases, and 7 bases had no gene match. Here the CDR3 DNA reads TGCGCCAGCAGCTGGGTAGCGGGCCCACAAGAGACCCAGTACTTC. It specifies CASSWVAGPQETQYF. The full variable domain, rest sourced from reference TRBV5-1 and TRBJ2-5, is KAGVTQTPRYLIKTRGQQVTLSCSPISGHRSVSWYQQTPGQGLQFLFEYFSETQRNKGNFPGRFSGRQFSNSRSEMNVSTLELGDSALYLCASSWVAGPQETQYFGPGTRLLVL.

This clone has just a few counts. J is TRBJ1-2 and V is TRBV28; TRBD1 is a possible D gene (5 bases). This CDR3 is 13 amino acids long. The germline V gene has CDR1 MDHEN and CDR2 SYDVKM. With 10 bases removed from V and 8 bases from J, the gap between germline ends came to 20 bases. CDR3 sequence (DNA): TGTGCCATCCGCGGGGCAGGGATGGACGGCTACACCTTC. Its translation: CAIRGAGMDGYTF.

V gene TRBV6-5 combines with J gene TRBJ2-7, with TRBD1 matching over 7 bases. V dropped 5 bases and J dropped 3; count of bases not matched to a gene: 4. CDR1 and CDR2 from the germline V gene are MNHEY and SVGAGI. The CDR3 sequence is 13 residues long. The CDR3 nucleotides read TGTGCCAGCAGTCGACAGGGAGACTACGAGCAGTACGTC. Its translation is CASSRQGDYEQYV.

The V and J genes are TRBV4-3 and TRBJ1-2; no definite D call. V lost 5 bases and J 7 bases, leaving 20 bases between the germline ends. CDR1 and CDR2 from the germline V gene are LGHNA and YSLEER. The CDR3 runs 15 residues. CDR3 in amino acids: CASSMLSSVPSGYTF. The CDR3 nucleotides are TGCGCCAGCAGCATGCTTAGTTCCGTGCCGAGTGGCTACACCTTC.

The V and J genes are TRBV28 and TRBJ1-5; D possibly corresponds to TRBD1 (5 bases). The CDR3 runs to 15 residues. Germline V gene data show CDR1 as MDHEN and CDR2 as SYDVKM. V lost 3 bases to trimming and J lost 1 base, with 10 bases between them. The CDR3 region is CASSLNPGSNQPQHF. The CDR3 DNA reads TGTGCCAGCAGTTTGAACCCAGGGAGCAATCAGCCCCAGCATTTT.

This chain joins TRBV2 and TRBJ2-7; TRBD2 aligns across 7 bases. The trim removed 9 bases at V and 2 bases at J, leaving 7 bases unmatched. The CDR3 is made up of 13 amino acids. The germline CDR1 and CDR2 sequences are SNHLY and FYNNEI. As DNA, the CDR3 is TGTGCCAGTCGACCCGCGGGGGCCTACGAGCAGTACTTC. Translating it yields CASRPAGAYEQYF.

The chain is built from TRBV6-1 and TRBJ2-3; 9 nucleotides line up with TRBD2. Germline CDR1 reads MNHNS; CDR2 reads SASEGT. The CDR3 consists of 13 residues. With V trimmed by 7 bases and J by 4 bases, 3 bases remained unmatched. DNA for the CDR3: TGTGCCAGCATGATAGCGGGAGCAGATACGCAGTATTTT. Translation gives CASMIAGADTQYF.

The CDR3, as DNA: TGCGCCAGCAGCCAAGGTACGAGTCTGGAGGGGCGCGGACAAAAACTGTTTTTT. Its translation: CASSQGTSLEGRGQKLFF. The chain couples TRBV4-1 to TRBJ1-4; tentative D call: TRBD1 (5 bases). The CDR3 contains 18 residues. CDR1 and CDR2 from the germline V gene are MGHRA and YSYEKL. V gave up 1 base and J gave up 9 bases, with 24 bases separating them.

J is TRBJ1-5 and V is TRBV10-1; no definite D call. Germline V gene data show CDR1 as WNHNN and CDR2 as SYGVQD (reference sequence). The germline V and J ends were trimmed by 5 bases and 11 bases, with 7 bases remaining between them. This CDR3 is 10 amino acids long. CDR3 amino acids: CASSLRTQHF. In DNA form, the CDR3 reads TGCGCCAGCAGTTTGAGGACCCAGCATTTT.

This clone appeared a few times. The chain has TRBV5-3 and TRBJ2-2, with 10 bases that match TRBD1. TRBV5-3 is identified as an open reading frame with a role that is uncertain. This CDR3 is 17 amino acids long. V was clipped by 4 bases and J by 0 bases; unmatched bases: 6. CDR3 region: CARSTDGQGANTGELFF. As DNA, the CDR3 is TGTGCCAGAAGCACCGACGGACAGGGGGCGAACACCGGGGAGCTGTTTTTT.

The chain recombines TRBV6-1 with TRBJ1-5; D is ambiguous. V gave up 4 bases and J gave up 6 bases, with 16 bases separating them. The CDR3 totals 15 residues. In germline, CDR1 is MNHNS, CDR2 SASEGT. The CDR3 region is CASSGSNWSGQPQHF. CDR3 sequence (DNA): TGTGCCAGCAGTGGGTCAAACTGGAGCGGTCAGCCCCAGCATTTT.

In this sample, this clone turned up a few times. V usage is TRBV5-6 and J usage is TRBJ1-1; no clear D gene. The CDR3 length is 14 residues. Germline assignment: CDR1 SGHDT and CDR2 YYEEEE. V lost 3 bases to trimming and J lost 5 bases, with 14 bases between them. CDR3 residues: CASSWGIGVTEAFF. The CDR3, as DNA: TGTGCCAGCAGCTGGGGTATCGGGGTTACTGAAGCTTTCTTT.

This clone appeared a few times. The chain has TRBV21-1 and TRBJ2-7; no check of the table's D call, TRBD1, against the DNA was made. TRBV21-1 is termed a pseudogene. The CDR3 runs to 19 residues. CDR3 region: CASSKSPLRQVPVSYEQYV. In nucleotides, the CDR3 is TGTGCCAGCAGCAAATCTCCCCTTCGACAGGTTCCCGTCTCCTACGAGCAGTACGTC.

The DNA for the CDR3 is TGTGCCAGCAGCGGGGGGACAGGGCTCTCTGGAAACACCATATATTTT. Amino acid sequence: CASSGGTGLSGNTIYF. The chain employs TRBV5-6 and TRBJ1-3; 9 nucleotides agree with TRBD1. Germline lookup yields CDR1 SGHDT and CDR2 YYEEEE. Trimming cost V 4 bases and J 0 bases; bases outside gene matches: 5. The CDR3 consists of 16 residues.

The J gene is TRBJ2-3, the V gene TRBV10-3; the D is unclear. The germline gives CDR1 ENHRY, CDR2 SYGVKD. This CDR3 is built from 14 residues. Deletions cut 5 bases from V and 2 bases from J, with 11 bases between. This CDR3 is CAISNPKSTDTQYF. In DNA form, the CDR3 reads TGTGCCATCAGTAACCCTAAGTCCACAGATACGCAGTATTTT.

Only a few counts were recorded for this clone. The rearrangement links TRBV27 to TRBJ1-2; D may be TRBD1 (5 bases). Between the trimmed V and J ends, which lost 3 bases and 6 bases, there was a span of 11 bases. Germline CDR1 reads MNHEY; CDR2 reads SMNVEV (reference sequence). The length of the CDR3 is 13 residues. CDR3 sequence reads: CASSFQGKNGYTF. The DNA of the CDR3 is TGTGCCAGCAGTTTCCAGGGAAAGAATGGCTACACCTTC.

The CDR3 spells CASSVGSSPLHF. The CDR3 DNA follows: TGTGCCAGCAGCGTGGGGAGTTCACCCCTCCACTTT. The rearrangement joins TRBV9 to TRBJ1-6, with D uncertain. The CDR3 has 12 residues. V dropped 2 bases and J dropped 9 bases, with 6 bases sitting between them. Germline lookup yields CDR1 SGDLS and CDR2 YYNGEE.